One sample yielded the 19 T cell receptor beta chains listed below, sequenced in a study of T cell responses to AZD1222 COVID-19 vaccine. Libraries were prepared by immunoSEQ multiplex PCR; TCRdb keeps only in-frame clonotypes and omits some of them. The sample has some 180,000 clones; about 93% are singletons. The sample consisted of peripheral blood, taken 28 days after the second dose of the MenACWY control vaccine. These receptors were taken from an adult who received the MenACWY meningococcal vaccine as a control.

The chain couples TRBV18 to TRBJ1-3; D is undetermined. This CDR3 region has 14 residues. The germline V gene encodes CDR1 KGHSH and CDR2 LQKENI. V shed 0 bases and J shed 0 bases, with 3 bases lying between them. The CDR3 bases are TGTGCCAGCTCACCACCAAACTCTGGAAACACCATATATTTT. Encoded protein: CASSPPNSGNTIYF.

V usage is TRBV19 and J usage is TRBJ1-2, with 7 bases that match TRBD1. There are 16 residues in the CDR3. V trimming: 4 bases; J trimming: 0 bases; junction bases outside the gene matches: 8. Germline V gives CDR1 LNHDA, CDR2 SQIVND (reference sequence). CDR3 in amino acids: CASSNGPDRPNYGYTF. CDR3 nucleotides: TGTGCCAGTAGTAATGGCCCGGACAGGCCTAACTATGGCTACACCTTC. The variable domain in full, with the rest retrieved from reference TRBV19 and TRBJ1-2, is DGGITQSPKYLFRKEGQNVTLSCEQNLNHDAMYWYRQDPGQGLRLIYYSQIVNDFQKGDIAEGYSVSREKKESFPLTVTSAQKNPTAFYLCASSNGPDRPNYGYTFGSGTRLTVV.

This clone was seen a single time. For the CDR3, the DNA is TGTGCCAGCAGTCCCCCCGGGGGGGGTGGCTACACCTTC. Translation gives CASSPPGGGGYTF. The chain links TRBV27 to TRBJ1-2, with D possibly being TRBD1 (5 bases). V was clipped by 5 bases and J by 7 bases, with 14 bases between them. The V gene's germline CDR1 is MNHEY and CDR2 SMNVEV (reference sequence). The CDR3 spans 13 residues.

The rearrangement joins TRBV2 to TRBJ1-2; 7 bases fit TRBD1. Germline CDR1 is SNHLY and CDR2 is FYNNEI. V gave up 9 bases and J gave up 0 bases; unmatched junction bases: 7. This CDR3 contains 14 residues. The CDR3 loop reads CASEDRTANYGYTF. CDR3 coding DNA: TGTGCCAGTGAGGACAGGACCGCTAACTATGGCTACACCTTC.

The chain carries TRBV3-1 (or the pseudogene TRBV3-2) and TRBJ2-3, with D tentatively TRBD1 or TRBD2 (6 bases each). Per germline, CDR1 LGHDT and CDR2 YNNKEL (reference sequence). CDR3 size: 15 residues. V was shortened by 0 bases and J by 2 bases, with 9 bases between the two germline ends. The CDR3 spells CASSQDTGATDTQYF. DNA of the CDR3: TGTGCCAGCAGCCAAGATACGGGGGCCACAGATACGCAGTATTTT.

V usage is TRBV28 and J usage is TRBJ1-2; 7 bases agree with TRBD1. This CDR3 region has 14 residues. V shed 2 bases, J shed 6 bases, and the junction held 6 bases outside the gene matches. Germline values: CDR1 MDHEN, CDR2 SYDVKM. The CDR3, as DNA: TGTGCCAGCAGTTTAAGGGGGCTGGTCAATGGCTACACCTTC. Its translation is CASSLRGLVNGYTF.

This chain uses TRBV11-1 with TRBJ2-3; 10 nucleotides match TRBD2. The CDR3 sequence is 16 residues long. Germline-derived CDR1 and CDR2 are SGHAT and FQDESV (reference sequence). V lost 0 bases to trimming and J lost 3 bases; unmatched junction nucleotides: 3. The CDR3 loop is CASSLAPSGGTDTQYF. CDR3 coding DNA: TGTGCCAGCAGCTTAGCTCCTAGCGGGGGAACAGATACGCAGTATTTT.

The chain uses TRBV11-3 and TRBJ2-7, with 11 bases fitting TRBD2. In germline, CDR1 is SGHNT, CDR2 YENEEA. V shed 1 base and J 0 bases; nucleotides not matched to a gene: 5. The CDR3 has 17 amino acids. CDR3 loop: CASSLGWTSGPSYEQYF. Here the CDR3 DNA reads TGTGCCAGCAGCTTAGGATGGACTAGCGGGCCCTCCTACGAGCAGTACTTC.

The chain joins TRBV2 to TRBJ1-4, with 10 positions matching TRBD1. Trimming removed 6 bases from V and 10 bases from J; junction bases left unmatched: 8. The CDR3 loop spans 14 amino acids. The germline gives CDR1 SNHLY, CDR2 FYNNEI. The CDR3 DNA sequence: TGTGCCAGCAGCCCCCCGACAGGGGGCGCAAAACTGTTTTTT. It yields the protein CASSPPTGGAKLFF. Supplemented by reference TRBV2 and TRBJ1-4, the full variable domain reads EPEVTQTPSHQVTQMGQEVILRCVPISNHLYFYWYRQILGQKVEFLVSFYNNEISEKSEIFDDQFSVERPDGSNFTLKIRSTKLEDSAMYFCASSPPTGGAKLFFGSGTQLSVL.

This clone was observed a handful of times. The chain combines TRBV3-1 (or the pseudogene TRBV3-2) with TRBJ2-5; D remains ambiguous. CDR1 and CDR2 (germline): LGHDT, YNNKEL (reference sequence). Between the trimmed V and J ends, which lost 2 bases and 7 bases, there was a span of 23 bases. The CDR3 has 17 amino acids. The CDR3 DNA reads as TGTGCCAGCAGCCAATGGTGGGTGAGAGAAACCCCAGGGACCCAGTACTTC. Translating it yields CASSQWWVRETPGTQYF.

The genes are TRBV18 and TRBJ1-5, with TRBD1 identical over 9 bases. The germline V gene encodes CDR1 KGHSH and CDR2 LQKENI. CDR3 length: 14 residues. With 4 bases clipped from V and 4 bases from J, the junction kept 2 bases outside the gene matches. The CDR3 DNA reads TGTGCCAGCTCACAGGGGACAGGGAATCAGCCCCAGCATTTT. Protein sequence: CASSQGTGNQPQHF.

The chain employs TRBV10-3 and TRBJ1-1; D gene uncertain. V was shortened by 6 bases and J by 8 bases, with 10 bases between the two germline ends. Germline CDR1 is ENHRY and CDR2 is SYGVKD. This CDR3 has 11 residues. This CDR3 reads CAISSREEAFF. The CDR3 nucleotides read TGTGCCATCAGCAGCCGGGAGGAAGCTTTCTTT.

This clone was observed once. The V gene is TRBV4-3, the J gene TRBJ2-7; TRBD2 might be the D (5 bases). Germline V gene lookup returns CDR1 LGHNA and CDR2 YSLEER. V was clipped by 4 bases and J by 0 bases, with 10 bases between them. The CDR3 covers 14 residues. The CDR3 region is CASSPLASSYEQYF. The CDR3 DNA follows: TGCGCCAGCAGCCCGCTAGCCAGCTCCTACGAGCAGTACTTC.

CDR3 nucleotides: TGTGCCAGCAGCGAATGGACGGGGAACTATGGCTACACCTTC. Translated, it gives CASSEWTGNYGYTF. This chain connects TRBV7-2 to TRBJ1-2, with D hard to call. V was shortened by 5 bases and J by 2 bases, with 12 bases between the two germline ends. The V gene's germline CDR1 is SGHTA and CDR2 FQGNSA. The CDR3 runs 14 residues.

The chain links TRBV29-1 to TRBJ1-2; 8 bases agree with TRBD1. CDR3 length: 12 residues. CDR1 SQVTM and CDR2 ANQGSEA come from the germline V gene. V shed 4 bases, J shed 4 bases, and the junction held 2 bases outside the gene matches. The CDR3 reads CSVVQGVYGYTF. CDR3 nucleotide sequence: TGCAGCGTTGTACAGGGGGTCTATGGCTACACCTTC.

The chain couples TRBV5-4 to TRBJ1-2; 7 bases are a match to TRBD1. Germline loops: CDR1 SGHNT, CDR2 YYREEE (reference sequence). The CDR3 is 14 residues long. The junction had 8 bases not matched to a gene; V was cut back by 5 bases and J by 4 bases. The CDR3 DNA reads TGTGCCAGCAGTACAGGGGTAGGGGTCTATGGCTACACCTTC. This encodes CASSTGVGVYGYTF.

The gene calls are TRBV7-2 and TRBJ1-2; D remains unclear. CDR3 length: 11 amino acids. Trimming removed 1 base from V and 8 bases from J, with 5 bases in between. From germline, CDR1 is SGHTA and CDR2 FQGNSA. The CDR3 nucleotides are TGTGCCAGCAGCTTAGGATTCGGCTACACCTTC. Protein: CASSLGFGYTF. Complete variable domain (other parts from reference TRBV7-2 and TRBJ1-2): GAGVSQSPSNKVTEKGKDVELRCDPISGHTALYWYRQSLGQGLEFLIYFQGNSAPDKSGLPSDRFSAERTGGSVSTLTIQRTQQEDSAVYLCASSLGFGYTFGSGTRLTVV.

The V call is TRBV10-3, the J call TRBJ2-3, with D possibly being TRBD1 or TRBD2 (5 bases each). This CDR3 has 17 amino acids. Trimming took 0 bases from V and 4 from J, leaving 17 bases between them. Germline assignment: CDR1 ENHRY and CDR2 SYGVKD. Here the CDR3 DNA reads TGTGCCATCAGTGAGTCTTCCGGGACGGTTCAATCAGATACGCAGTATTTT. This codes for CAISESSGTVQSDTQYF.

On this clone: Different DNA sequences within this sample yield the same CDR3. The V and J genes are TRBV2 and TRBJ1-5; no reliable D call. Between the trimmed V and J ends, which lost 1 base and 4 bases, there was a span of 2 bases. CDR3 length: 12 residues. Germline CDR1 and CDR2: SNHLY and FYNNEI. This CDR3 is CASSEGNQPQHF. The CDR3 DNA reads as TGTGCCAGCAGTGAAGGTAATCAGCCCCAGCATTTT. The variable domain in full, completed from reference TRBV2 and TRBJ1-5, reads EPEVTQTPSHQVTQMGQEVILRCVPISNHLYFYWYRQILGQKVEFLVSFYNNEISEKSEIFDDQFSVERPDGSNFTLKIRSTKLEDSAMYFCASSEGNQPQHFGDGTRLSIL.